This T cell receptor (beta chain) was documented in a study of human T cells and chemical hapten exposure. Study-level findings and limits: TCRs at a frequency above 1 in 1000 stayed unchanged with DPC sensitization. PT1 expanded TCR counts correlated positively with patch test score. Versus controls, expanded TCRs had significantly more large CDR3 similarity clusters.

In its sample, this clonotype was seen many times. Its antigen is unidentified. Sample time point: patch test 1, 2 weeks after DPC sensitization. The treatment denotes: therapeutic diphenylcyclopropenone sensitization with weekly scalp DPC. The starting material, unfractionated whole blood, was used for total RNA extraction. This CDR3 comprises 13 residues. The germline V gene has CDR1 SEHNR and CDR2 FQNEAQ (reference sequence). The V gene lost 1 base and the J gene lost 8 bases, with 11 bases spanning the gap. One entry per CDR3 protein results from TCRdb running MiXCR on the RACE reads. Here the sample spans roughly 38,000 distinct CDR3 sequences, just under 4% being singletons.

The specimen comprised whole blood, sampled in connection with sensitization to the hapten diphenylcyclopropenone (DPC). The sequence came from a man between 50 and 59 years old with alopecia areata. Some clones in this sample may be carry-over from other donors' samples. The chain combines TRBV7-9 with TRBJ1-1; D not certain. The CDR3 DNA sequence: TGTGCCAGCAGCTTAGAGTACGGTCGGGAAGCTTTCTTT. As protein: CASSLEYGREAFF.